Described below is a single T cell receptor beta chain sequence and its context. Its antigen is unknown. Sorting separated CD4+ and CD8+ T cells out of PBMCs. The germline V gene encodes CDR1 MGHDK and CDR2 SYGVNS. The CDR3 consists of 13 residues. V was clipped by 1 base and J by 5 bases, with 8 bases between them. This sample was included in a study of CD8+ T cells in alopecia areata. Broader study findings: Mice showed TCR sharing more clearly than patients did, possibly owing to HLA. Resident alphabeta T-cell populations of normal skin are likewise subject to sequencing in scalp samples. Clonality in lesional scalp, especially alopecia totalis/universalis, exceeded that of normal scalp.

Sequencing templates came from extracted RNA that was reverse transcribed into cDNA. The repertoire was sequenced with immunoSEQ multiplex PCR; TCRdb's copy has only in-frame clones and lacks some. The table lists about 120,000 clones, about 51% of them singletons, with under 12% in the top ten. The chain employs TRBV25-1 and TRBJ2-5, with unresolved D. Material for sequencing was NKG2D-low CD8+ T cells sorted from blood. The TCR comes from a human donor with alopecia areata. The CDR3 spells CASSEWGRETQYF. CDR3 nucleotide sequence: TGTGCCAGCAGTGAATGGGGAAGGGAGACCCAGTACTTC.